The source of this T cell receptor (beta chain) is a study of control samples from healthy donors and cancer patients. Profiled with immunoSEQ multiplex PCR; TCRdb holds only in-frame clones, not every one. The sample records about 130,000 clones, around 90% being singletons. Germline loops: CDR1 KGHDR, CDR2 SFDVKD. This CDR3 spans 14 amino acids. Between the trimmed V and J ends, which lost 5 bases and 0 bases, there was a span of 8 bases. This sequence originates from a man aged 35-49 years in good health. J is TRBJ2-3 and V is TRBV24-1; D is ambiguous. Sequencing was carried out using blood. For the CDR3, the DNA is TGTGCCACCAGTGTCGGCAGTAGCACAGATACGCAGTATTTT. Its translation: CATSVGSSTDTQYF.